Following are 15 T cell receptor beta chains from one sample sequenced in a study of T cell changes during pregnancy in multiple sclerosis. The data were produced by immunoSEQ multiplex PCR, yet TCRdb's version contains in-frame clones alone and is incomplete. The sample shows approximately 88,000 clones, around 92% of them seen only once. The source was peripheral blood, collected in the first trimester of pregnancy. The receptors originated from a female donor with multiple sclerosis, enrolled in a pregnancy study.

The chain couples TRBV6-6 to TRBJ2-7; TRBD1 matches 9 bases. V was pared by 6 bases and J by 6 bases, with 12 bases of the junction left unmatched. This CDR3 spans 15 amino acids. Germline assignment: CDR1 MNHNY and CDR2 SVGAGI (reference sequence). In DNA, the CDR3 is TGTGCCAGCAGCCACACGACCGGGACAGGGCTCGAGCAGTACTTC. Its protein product is CASSHTTGTGLEQYF.

V usage is TRBV6-6 and J usage is TRBJ2-1; no reliable D call. V shed 0 bases and J shed 9 bases, with 12 bases lying between them. The germline gives CDR1 MNHNY, CDR2 SVGAGI (reference sequence). The CDR3 runs to 14 residues. In DNA form, the CDR3 reads TGTGCCAGCAGTTACTCGGCGGCGCTGGGTGAGCAGTTCTTC. Residues: CASSYSAALGEQFF.

The chain carries TRBV28 and TRBJ1-5; TRBD1 matches 9 bases. Losses at the gene ends were 6 bases for V and 6 bases for J; bases not matched to a gene: 6. The CDR3 spans 14 residues. The germline V gene has CDR1 MDHEN and CDR2 SYDVKM. CDR3: CASSATGGGQPQHF. In DNA, the CDR3 is TGTGCCAGCAGCGCCACAGGGGGCGGTCAGCCCCAGCATTTT.

This clone was recorded only once. The chain joins TRBV6-5 to TRBJ1-1; a weak D match, TRBD1 (5 bases). Germline V gene sequence: CDR1 MNHEY, CDR2 SVGAGI. CDR3 length: 15 amino acids. V shed 4 bases and J shed 4 bases, with 16 bases lying between them. The CDR3 DNA sequence: TGTGCCAGCAGTTTAGGCCGGGGGTTGGGCACTGAAGCTTTCTTT. It codes for CASSLGRGLGTEAFF.

This clone appeared once. This chain links TRBV7-8 with TRBJ2-7; D is ambiguous. The germline V gene encodes CDR1 SGHVS and CDR2 FQNEAQ. There are 11 residues in the CDR3. V was cut by 1 base and J by 6 bases, with 4 bases left in between. The DNA for the CDR3 is TGTGCCAGCAGCTTAGGTCTCGAGCAGTACTTC. It encodes CASSLGLEQYF.

This chain uses TRBV6-5 with TRBJ2-1; TRBD2 matches at 9 bases. This CDR3 spans 16 amino acids. The ends lost 0 bases at V and 3 bases at J; junction bases unmatched: 3. Germline CDR1 MNHEY, CDR2 SVGAGI. CDR3 bases: TGTGCCAGCAGTTACTCGACTAGCGGATTCTACAATGAGCAGTTCTTC. Its protein product is CASSYSTSGFYNEQFF.

The V call is TRBV7-9, the J call TRBJ2-7, with 7 bases that match TRBD2. The V gene's germline CDR1 is SEHNR and CDR2 FQNEAQ (reference sequence). Trimming removed 5 bases from V and 2 bases from J; junction bases left unmatched: 6. CDR3 length equals 14 residues. In nucleotides, the CDR3 is TGTGCCAGCAGCGACGGGAGGAGTCCCTACGAGCAGTACTTC. As protein: CASSDGRSPYEQYF.

The CDR3 nucleotides read TGTGCCAGCAGCTTGGGTCCTAGCGGGATCGGCGAGCAGTACTTC. It encodes CASSLGPSGIGEQYF. This chain links TRBV5-4 with TRBJ2-7; TRBD2 aligns across 9 bases. There are 15 residues in the CDR3. The trim removed 0 bases at V and 6 bases at J, leaving 7 bases unmatched. The V gene's germline CDR1 is SGHNT and CDR2 YYREEE (reference sequence).

CDR3 sequence (DNA): TGCGCCAGCAGCTTGAGCGGGAGCACAGATACGCAGTATTTT. It codes for CASSLSGSTDTQYF. The J gene is TRBJ2-3, the V gene TRBV5-1, with D tentatively TRBD2 (6 bases). Deletions cut 1 base from V and 0 bases from J, with 6 bases between. This CDR3 is 14 amino acids long. The germline CDR1 and CDR2 sequences are SGHRS and YFSETQ.

This chain uses TRBV13 with TRBJ2-1, with D possibly being TRBD2 (7 bases). V lost 0 bases and J lost 16, with 13 bases in between. The germline V gene has CDR1 PRHDT and CDR2 FYEKMQ (reference sequence). This CDR3 is 12 amino acids long. The CDR3: CASSLGRGAVFF. CDR3 nucleotides: TGTGCCAGCAGCTTAGGCCGGGGGGCGGTCTTCTTC.

J is TRBJ2-4 and V is TRBV28; 7 nucleotides align to TRBD1. Germline V CDR1 and CDR2: MDHEN, SYDVKM. CDR3 size: 14 residues. The J segment lost 8 bases and the V segment lost 7 bases, leaving 11 bases of the junction unmatched. The CDR3 sequence is CASTPLTGTDIQYF. CDR3 DNA: TGTGCCAGCACTCCCCTGACAGGGACGGACATTCAGTACTTC.

This sequence joins TRBV15 and TRBJ2-7, with 7 bases fitting TRBD2. V lost 1 base to trimming and J lost 3 bases; unmatched junction nucleotides: 12. Per germline, CDR1 LNHNV and CDR2 YYDKDF (reference sequence). This CDR3 is built from 17 residues. The CDR3 sequence: CATSRGLAGSSGYEQYF. The CDR3, as DNA: TGTGCCACCAGCAGAGGCCTCGCGGGATCTAGCGGCTACGAGCAGTACTTC. Combining the CDR3 with reference TRBV15 and TRBJ2-7 gives the whole variable domain DAMVIQNPRYQVTQFGKPVTLSCSQTLNHNVMYWYQQKSSQAPKLLFHYYDKDFNNEADTPDNFQSRRPNTSFCFLDIRSPGLGDTAMYLCATSRGLAGSSGYEQYFGPGTRLTVT.

The genes are TRBV15 and TRBJ2-7; maybe TRBD2 (5 bases). The CDR3 contains 15 residues. V gave up 0 bases and J gave up 3 bases, with 12 bases separating them. Germline CDR1 is LNHNV and CDR2 is YYDKDF (reference sequence). The CDR3 is CATSRDWRVNYEQYF. CDR3 DNA: TGTGCCACCAGCAGAGATTGGCGGGTGAACTACGAGCAGTACTTC.

The rearrangement joins TRBV29-1 to TRBJ1-1; TRBD1 is a possible D gene (6 bases). V lost 0 bases and J 5 bases, leaving 7 bases between the germline ends. Looked up from germline, CDR1 is SQVTM and CDR2 is ANQGSEA. This CDR3 has 12 residues. This CDR3 is CSVEEGHTEAFF. DNA of the CDR3: TGCAGCGTTGAAGAGGGACATACTGAAGCTTTCTTT.

The J gene is TRBJ2-3, the V gene TRBV7-2; D is perhaps TRBD2 (5 bases). In germline, CDR1 is SGHTA, CDR2 FQGNSA. The CDR3 runs to 13 residues. Trimming stripped 5 bases from V and 8 bases from J, with 14 bases between. CDR3 bases: TGTGCCAGCAGCCGCGAGGCCCGGGGTACGCAGTATTTT. Its translation is CASSREARGTQYF.